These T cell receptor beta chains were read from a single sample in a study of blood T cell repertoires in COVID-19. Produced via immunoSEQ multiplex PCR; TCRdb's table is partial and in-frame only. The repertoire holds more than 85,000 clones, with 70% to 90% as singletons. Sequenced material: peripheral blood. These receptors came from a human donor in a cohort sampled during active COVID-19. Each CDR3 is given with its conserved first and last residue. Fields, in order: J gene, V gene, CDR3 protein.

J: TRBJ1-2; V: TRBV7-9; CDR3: CASSSREGGYTF
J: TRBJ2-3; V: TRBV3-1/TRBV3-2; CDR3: CASSPGTSGGSISGDTQYF
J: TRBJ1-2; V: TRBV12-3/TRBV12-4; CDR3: CASRLQGTYGYTF
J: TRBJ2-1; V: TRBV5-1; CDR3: CASSFRQGLADNEQFF
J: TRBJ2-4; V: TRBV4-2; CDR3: CASSQGGRQQNIQYF
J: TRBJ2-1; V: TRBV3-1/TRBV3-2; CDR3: CASSQDRSAGVYNEQFF
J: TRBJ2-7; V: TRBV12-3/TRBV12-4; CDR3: CASRRGTGGEQYF
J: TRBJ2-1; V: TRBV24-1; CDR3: CATSDPSEAANNEQFF
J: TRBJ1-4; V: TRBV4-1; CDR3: CASSPTGGVIEKLFF
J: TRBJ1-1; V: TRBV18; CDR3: CASSHDTNTEAFF
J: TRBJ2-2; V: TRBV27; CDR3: CASSSQGNGELFF
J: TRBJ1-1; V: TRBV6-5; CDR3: CATSDRAGTEAFF
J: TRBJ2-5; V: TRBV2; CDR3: CASSERSGRAETQYF
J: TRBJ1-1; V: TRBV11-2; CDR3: CASSQGQKPMNTEAFF
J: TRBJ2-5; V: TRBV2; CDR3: CASSYRDQETQYF
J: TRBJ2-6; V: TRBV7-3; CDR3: CASSQDDGSSGANVLTF
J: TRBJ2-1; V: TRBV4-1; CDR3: CASSLAGASYNEQFF
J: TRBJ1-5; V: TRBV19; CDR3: CASNVLGNQPQHF
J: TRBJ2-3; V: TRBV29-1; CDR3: CSAESLAGGRSTDTQYF
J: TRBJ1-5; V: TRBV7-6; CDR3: CASSLGANRGSQPQHF
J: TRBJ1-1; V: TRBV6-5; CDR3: CASRRQGVRTEAFF
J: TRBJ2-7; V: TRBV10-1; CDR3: CASSDRVQGAGEQYF
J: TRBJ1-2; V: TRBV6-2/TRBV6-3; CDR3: CASSYFTGSYGYTF
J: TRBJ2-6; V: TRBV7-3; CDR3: CASLPGGRVDSGANVLTF
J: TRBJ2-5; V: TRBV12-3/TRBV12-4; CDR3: CASSPGSQETQYF
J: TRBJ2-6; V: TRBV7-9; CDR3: CASSYRLQGAGANVLTF
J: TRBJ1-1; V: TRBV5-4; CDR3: CASNTVGDTEAFF
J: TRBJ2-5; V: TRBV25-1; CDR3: CASSESSGRRETQYF
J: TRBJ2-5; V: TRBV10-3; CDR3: CAISEAEGETQYF
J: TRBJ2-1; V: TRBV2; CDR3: CASSEGQGAYNEQFF
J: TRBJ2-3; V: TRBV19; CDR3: CASRGVDGRGQNLDF
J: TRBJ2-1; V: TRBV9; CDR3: CASSVASGAGGYNEQFF
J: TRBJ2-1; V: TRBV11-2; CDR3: CASSLVYGENNEQFF
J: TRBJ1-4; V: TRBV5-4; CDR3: CASSSTGGDEKLFF
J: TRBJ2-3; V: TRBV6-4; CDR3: CASSQGQATDTQYF
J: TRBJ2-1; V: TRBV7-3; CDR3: CASGTRPYNEQFF
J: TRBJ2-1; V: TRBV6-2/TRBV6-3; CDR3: CASSSPSGRAVNEQFF
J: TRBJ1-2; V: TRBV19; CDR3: CASSSGTGGWNGYTF
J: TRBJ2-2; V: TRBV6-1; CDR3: CASSEAGGNVAGELFF
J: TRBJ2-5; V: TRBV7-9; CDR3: CASSLMGQGATQYF
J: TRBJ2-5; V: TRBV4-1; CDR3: CASSQEDYLTRYF
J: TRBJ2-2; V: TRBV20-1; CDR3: CSASGRGGELFF
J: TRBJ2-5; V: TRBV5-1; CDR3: CASSLGDRGASGWETQYF
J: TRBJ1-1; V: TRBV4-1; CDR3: CASSQDLTLGMNTEAFF
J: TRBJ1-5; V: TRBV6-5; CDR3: CASLIGTGTQPQHF
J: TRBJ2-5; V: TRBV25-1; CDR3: CASPGTSAFQETQYF
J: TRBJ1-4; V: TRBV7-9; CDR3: CASSTGTGEEKLFF
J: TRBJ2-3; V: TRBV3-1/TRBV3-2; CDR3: CASSRLAGGKKDTQYF
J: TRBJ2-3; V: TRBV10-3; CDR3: CAISPPLSAGREGAGDTQYF
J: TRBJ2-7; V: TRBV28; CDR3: CASGNHRTGASYEQYF
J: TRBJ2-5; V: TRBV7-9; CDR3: CATSRVIAGETQYF